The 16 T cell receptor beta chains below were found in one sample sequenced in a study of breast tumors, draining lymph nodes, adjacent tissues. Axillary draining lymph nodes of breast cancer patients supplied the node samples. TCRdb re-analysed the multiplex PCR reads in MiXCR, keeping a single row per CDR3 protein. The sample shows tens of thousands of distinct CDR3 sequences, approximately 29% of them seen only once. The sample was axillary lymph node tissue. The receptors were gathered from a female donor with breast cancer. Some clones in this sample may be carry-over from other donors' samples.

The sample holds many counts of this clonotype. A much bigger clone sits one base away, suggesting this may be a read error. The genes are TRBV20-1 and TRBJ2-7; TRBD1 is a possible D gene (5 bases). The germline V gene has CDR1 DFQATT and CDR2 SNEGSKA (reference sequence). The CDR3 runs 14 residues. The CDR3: CSALKGPFSSEQYF. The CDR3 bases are TGCAGTGCTCTTAAGGGGCCCTTCTCCTCCGAGCAGTACTTC.

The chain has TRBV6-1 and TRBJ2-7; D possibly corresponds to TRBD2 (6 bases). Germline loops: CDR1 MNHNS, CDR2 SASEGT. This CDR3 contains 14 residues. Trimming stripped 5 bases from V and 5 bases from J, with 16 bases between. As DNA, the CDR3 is TGTGCCAGCAGTTCCGGGAGCACCCGAAACGAGCAGTACTTC. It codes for CASSSGSTRNEQYF.

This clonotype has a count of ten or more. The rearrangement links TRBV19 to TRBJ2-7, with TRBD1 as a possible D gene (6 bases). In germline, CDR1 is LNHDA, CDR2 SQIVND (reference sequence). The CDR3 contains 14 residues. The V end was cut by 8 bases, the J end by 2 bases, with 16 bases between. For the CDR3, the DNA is TGTGCCAGTTCCCTTGGGGGCTCGACCTACGAGCAGTACTTC. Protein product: CASSLGGSTYEQYF.

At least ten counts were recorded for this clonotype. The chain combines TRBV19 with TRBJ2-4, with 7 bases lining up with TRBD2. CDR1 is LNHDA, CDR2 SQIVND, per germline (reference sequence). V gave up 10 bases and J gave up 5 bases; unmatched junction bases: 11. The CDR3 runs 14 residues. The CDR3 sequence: CANTRREKENIQYF. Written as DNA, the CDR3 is TGTGCCAACACGAGGCGGGAGAAAGAAAACATTCAGTACTTC.

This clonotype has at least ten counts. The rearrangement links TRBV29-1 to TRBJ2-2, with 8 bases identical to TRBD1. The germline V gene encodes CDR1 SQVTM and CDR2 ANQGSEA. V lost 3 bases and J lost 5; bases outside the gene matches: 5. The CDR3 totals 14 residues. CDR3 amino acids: CSVEQNRGTGELFF. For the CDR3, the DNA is TGCAGCGTTGAGCAAAACAGGGGGACCGGGGAGCTGTTTTTT.

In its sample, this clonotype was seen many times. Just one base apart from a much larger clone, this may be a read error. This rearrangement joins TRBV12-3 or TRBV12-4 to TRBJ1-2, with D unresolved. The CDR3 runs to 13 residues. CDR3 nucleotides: TGTGCCAGTAGTAGTCTTTCCTACTATGGCTACGCCTTC. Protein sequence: CASSSLSYYGYAF.

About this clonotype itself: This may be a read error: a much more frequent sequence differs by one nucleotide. CDR3 nucleotide sequence: TGTGCCAGCAGAACTAAGGGAGCGCCCTACGAGCAGTACTTC. Its translation is CASRTKGAPYEQYF. The genes are TRBV5-4 and TRBJ2-7; D is possibly TRBD2 (5 bases). This CDR3 region has 14 residues. Germline CDR1 is SGHNT and CDR2 is YYREEE (reference sequence). V lost 5 bases and J 2 bases, leaving 14 bases between the germline ends.

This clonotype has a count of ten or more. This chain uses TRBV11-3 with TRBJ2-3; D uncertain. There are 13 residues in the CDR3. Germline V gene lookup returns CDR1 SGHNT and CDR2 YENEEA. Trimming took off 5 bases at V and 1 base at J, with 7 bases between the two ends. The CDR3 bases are TGTGCCAGCAGCCCCCACGGCACAGATACGCAGTATTTT. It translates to CASSPHGTDTQYF.

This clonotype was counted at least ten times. CDR3 residues: CAWRIQGAGNTIYF. CDR3 in DNA: TGTGCCTGGAGAATACAGGGGGCTGGAAACACCATATATTTT. The rearrangement links TRBV30 to TRBJ1-3; 8 nucleotides line up with TRBD1. Germline values: CDR1 GTSNPN, CDR2 SVGIG (reference sequence). The junction had 3 bases not matched to a gene; V was cut back by 3 bases and J by 2 bases. This CDR3 has 14 residues.

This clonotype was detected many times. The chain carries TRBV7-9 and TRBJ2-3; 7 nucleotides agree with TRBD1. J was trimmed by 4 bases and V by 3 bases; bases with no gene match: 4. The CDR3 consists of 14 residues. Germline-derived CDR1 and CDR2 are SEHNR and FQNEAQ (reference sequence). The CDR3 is CASSLDRLADTQYF. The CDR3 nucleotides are TGTGCCAGCAGCTTGGACAGGCTGGCAGATACGCAGTATTTT.

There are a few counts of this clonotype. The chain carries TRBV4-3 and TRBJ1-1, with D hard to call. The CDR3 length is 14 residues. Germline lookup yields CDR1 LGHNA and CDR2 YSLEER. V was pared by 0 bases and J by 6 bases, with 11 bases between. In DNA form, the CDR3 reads TGCGCCAGCAGCCAAGATCTGTTTAGGCCTGAAGCTTTCTTT. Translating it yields CASSQDLFRPEAFF.

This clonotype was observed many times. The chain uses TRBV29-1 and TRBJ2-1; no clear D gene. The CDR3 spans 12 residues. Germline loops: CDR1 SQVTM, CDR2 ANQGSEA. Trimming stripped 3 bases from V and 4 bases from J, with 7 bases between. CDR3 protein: CSVDLTYNEQFF. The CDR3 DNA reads TGCAGCGTTGATCTCACTTACAATGAGCAGTTCTTC.

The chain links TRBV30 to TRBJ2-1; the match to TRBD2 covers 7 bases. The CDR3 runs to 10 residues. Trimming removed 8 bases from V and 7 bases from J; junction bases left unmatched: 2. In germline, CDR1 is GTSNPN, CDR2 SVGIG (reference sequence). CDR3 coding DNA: TGTGCCCTCGGGGGGAATGAGCAGTTCTTC. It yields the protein CALGGNEQFF.

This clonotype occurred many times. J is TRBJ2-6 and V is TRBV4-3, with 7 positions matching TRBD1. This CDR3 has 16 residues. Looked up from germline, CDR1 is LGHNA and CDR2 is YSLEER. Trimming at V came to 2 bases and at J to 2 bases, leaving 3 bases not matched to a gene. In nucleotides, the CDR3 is TGCGCCAGCAGCCAACACAGGGGACCTGGGGCCAACGTCCTGACTTTC. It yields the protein CASSQHRGPGANVLTF.

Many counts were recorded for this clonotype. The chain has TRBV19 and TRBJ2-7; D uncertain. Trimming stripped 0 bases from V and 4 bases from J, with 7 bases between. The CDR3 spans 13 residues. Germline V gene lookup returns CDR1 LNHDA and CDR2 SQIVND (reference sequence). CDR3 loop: CASSIDHGYEQYF. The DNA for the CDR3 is TGTGCCAGTAGTATAGACCACGGATACGAGCAGTACTTC.

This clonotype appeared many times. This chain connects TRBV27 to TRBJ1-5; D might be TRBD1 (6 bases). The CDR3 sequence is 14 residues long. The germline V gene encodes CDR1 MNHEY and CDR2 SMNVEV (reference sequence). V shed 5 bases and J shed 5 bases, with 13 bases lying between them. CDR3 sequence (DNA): TGTGCCAGCAGTGACGACAGGTGGGATCAGCCCCAGCATTTT. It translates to CASSDDRWDQPQHF.